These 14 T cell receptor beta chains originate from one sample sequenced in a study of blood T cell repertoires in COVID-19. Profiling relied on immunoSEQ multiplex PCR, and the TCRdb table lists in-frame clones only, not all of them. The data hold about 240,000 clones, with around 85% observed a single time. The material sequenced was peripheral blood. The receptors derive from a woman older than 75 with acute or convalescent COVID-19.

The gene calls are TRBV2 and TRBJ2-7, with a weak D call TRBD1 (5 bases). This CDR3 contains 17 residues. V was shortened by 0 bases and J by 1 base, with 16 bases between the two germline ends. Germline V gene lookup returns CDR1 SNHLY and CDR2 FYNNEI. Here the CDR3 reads CASSEAPRASGSYEQYF. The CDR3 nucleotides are TGTGCCAGCAGTGAAGCCCCCAGGGCCTCGGGTTCCTACGAGCAGTACTTC.

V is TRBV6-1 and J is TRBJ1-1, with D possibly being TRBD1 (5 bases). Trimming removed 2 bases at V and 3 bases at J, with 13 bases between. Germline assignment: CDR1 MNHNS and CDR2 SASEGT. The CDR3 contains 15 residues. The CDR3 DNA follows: TGTGCCAGCAGTGAAACCGGGGGGAGTGACACTGAAGCTTTCTTT. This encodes CASSETGGSDTEAFF.

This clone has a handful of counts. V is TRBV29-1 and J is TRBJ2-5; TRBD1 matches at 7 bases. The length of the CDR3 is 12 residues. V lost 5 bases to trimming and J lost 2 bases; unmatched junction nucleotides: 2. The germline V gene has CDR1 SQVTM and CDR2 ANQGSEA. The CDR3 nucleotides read TGCAGCGTTAGGGGGCAGCAAGAGACCCAGTACTTC. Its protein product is CSVRGQQETQYF.

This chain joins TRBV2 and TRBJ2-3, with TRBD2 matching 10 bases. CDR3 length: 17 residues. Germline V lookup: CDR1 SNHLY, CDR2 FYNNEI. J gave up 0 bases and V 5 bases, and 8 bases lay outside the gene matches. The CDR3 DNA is TGTGCCAGCAGTACCCTTCTAGCGGGGGAAAGCACAGATACGCAGTATTTT. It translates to CASSTLLAGESTDTQYF.

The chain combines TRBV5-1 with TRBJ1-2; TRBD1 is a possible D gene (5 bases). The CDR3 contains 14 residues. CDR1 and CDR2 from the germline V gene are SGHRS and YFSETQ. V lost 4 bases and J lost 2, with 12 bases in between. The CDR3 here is CASSTYDRNYGYTF. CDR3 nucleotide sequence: TGCGCCAGCAGCACCTATGACAGAAACTATGGCTACACCTTC.

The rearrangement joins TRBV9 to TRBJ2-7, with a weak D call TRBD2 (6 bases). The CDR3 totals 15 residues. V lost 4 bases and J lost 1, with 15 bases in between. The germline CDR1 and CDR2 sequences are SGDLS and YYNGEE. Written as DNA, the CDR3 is TGTGCCAGCAGCACGGGACCCCGGGGGTCCTACGAGCAGTACTTC. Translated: CASSTGPRGSYEQYF.

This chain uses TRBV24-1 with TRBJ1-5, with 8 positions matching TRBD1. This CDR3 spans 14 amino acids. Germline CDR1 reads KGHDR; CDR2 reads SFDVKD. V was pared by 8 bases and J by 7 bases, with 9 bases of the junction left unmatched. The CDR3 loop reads CATMDREGRQPQHF. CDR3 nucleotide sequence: TGTGCCACCATGGACAGGGAGGGCAGGCAGCCCCAGCATTTT.

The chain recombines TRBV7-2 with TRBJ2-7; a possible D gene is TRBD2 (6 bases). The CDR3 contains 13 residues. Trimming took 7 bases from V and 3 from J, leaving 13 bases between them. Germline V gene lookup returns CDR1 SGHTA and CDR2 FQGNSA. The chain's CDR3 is CASTIGGYYEQYF. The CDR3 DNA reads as TGTGCCAGCACCATTGGGGGGTACTACGAGCAGTACTTC.

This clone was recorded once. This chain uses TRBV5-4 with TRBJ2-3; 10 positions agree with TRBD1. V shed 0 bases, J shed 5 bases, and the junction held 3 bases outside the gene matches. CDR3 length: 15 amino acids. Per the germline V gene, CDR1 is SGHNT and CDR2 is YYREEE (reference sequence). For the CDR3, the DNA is TGTGCCAGCAGCTTGGAGGGACAGGGGCGAGATACGCAGTATTTT. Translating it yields CASSLEGQGRDTQYF.

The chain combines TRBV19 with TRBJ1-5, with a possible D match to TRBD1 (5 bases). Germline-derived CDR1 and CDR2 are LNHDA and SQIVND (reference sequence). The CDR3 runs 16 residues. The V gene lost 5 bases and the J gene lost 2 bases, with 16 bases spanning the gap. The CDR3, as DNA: TGTGCCAGTAGTCCTGGGGGGGTCCTGGGCAATCAGCCCCAGCATTTT. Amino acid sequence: CASSPGGVLGNQPQHF.

CDR3 nucleotide sequence: TGTGCCAGCAGCCACCTTAGTGCTGGGGAGCTGTTTTTT. Amino acid sequence: CASSHLSAGELFF. V usage is TRBV5-6 and J usage is TRBJ2-2, with no clear D. The V end lost 4 bases, the J end lost 8 bases, and 12 bases lay between the germline ends. The CDR3 spans 13 residues. In germline, CDR1 is SGHDT, CDR2 YYEEEE.

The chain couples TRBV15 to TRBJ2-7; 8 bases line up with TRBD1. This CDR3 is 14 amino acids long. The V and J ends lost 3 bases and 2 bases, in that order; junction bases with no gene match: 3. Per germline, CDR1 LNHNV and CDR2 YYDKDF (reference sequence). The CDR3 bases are TGTGCCACCAGCAGCCGGACAGGGCCCTACGAGCAGTACTTC. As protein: CATSSRTGPYEQYF.

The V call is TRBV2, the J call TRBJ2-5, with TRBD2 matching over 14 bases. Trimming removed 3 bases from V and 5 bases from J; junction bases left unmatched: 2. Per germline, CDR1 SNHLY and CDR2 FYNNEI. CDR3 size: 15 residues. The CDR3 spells CASSDGLAGGETQYF. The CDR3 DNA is TGTGCCAGCAGTGATGGACTAGCGGGGGGTGAGACCCAGTACTTC.

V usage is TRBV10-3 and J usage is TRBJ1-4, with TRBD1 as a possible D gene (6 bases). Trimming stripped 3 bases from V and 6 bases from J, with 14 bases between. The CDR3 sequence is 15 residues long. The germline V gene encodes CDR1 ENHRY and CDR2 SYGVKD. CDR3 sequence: CAISDSGARDEKLFF. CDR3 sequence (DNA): TGTGCCATCAGTGACTCAGGGGCTCGGGATGAAAAACTGTTTTTT.